The 7 T cell receptor beta chains reported below all come from one sample, sequenced in a study of T cells in Graves' hyperthyroidism and ophthalmopathy. TCR beta CDR3 regions were amplified from RNA transcripts. With the HTBI primer set, the TCR CDR3 went through a first round of RT-PCR. From the multiplex PCR reads, TCRdb called clonotypes with MiXCR, one entry per CDR3 protein. The sample yields around 300,000 distinct CDR3 sequences, roughly an eighth seen once. The sequenced sample was blood. These receptors came from a woman aged 40 to 50 with Graves' ophthalmopathy.

This chain joins TRBV19 and TRBJ2-3, with D perhaps TRBD1 or TRBD2 (5 bases each). Trimming shortened V by 2 bases and J by 0 bases, and 12 bases separated the two germline ends. This CDR3 contains 16 residues. Germline values: CDR1 LNHDA, CDR2 SQIVND (reference sequence). The CDR3 sequence is CASSIWDGSSTDTQYF. The CDR3 bases are TGTGCCAGTAGTATATGGGACGGCTCTAGCACAGATACGCAGTATTTT. Full variable domain (outside the CDR3, taken from reference TRBV19 and TRBJ2-3): DGGITQSPKYLFRKEGQNVTLSCEQNLNHDAMYWYRQDPGQGLRLIYYSQIVNDFQKGDIAEGYSVSREKKESFPLTVTSAQKNPTAFYLCASSIWDGSSTDTQYFGPGTRLTVL.

This clonotype was detected only a few times. The J gene is TRBJ1-6, the V gene TRBV6-2 or TRBV6-3; 7 nucleotides align to TRBD1. The ends lost 6 bases at V and 7 bases at J; junction bases unmatched: 6. Germline V gene lookup returns CDR1 MNHEY and CDR2 SVGEGT. The CDR3 totals 14 residues. The CDR3 region is CASRRQGMNSPLHF. The CDR3 DNA follows: TGTGCCAGCAGGCGACAGGGAATGAATTCACCCCTCCACTTT.

The rearrangement uses TRBV12-3 or TRBV12-4 and TRBJ2-7; 7 bases fit TRBD1. J was trimmed by 6 bases and V by 7 bases; bases with no gene match: 12. The CDR3 is made up of 14 amino acids. The DNA of the CDR3 is TGTGCCAGCAACCTACGGGGACAGTCAGGCGAGCAGTACTTC. This sequence encodes CASNLRGQSGEQYF.

This clonotype was seen a few times. The chain recombines TRBV15 with TRBJ1-3; the D gene is possibly TRBD1 (6 bases). The germline gives CDR1 LNHNV, CDR2 YYDKDF (reference sequence). Trimming pared 2 bases from V and 4 bases from J, leaving 18 bases between. The CDR3 is 17 residues long. The CDR3 DNA follows: TGTGCCACCAGCAGACTCGGGACACCCGCTATGGGAAACACCATATATTTT. This gives the protein CATSRLGTPAMGNTIYF.

This clonotype occurred many times. The chain is built from TRBV5-1 and TRBJ2-1; either TRBD1 or TRBD2 may supply D (5 bases each). This CDR3 contains 18 residues. Trimming took off 1 base at V and 2 bases at J, with 19 bases between the two ends. In germline, CDR1 is SGHRS, CDR2 YFSETQ. CDR3 loop: CASSLPNGTKRAYNEQFF. As DNA, the CDR3 is TGCGCCAGCAGCTTGCCCAACGGGACGAAACGAGCCTACAATGAGCAGTTCTTC.

This clonotype was counted once. Since a much larger clone is just one base distant, this may be a read error. Here the CDR3 reads CASSEGQGRGTQYF. The CDR3, as DNA: TGCGCCAGCAGTGAAGGTCAGGGGCGAGGGACCCAGTACTTC. V and J are TRBV10-1 and TRBJ2-5; TRBD1 might be the D (6 bases). The length of the CDR3 is 14 residues. Trimming stripped 3 bases from V and 7 bases from J, with 15 bases between. Germline V gene lookup returns CDR1 WNHNN and CDR2 SYGVQD (reference sequence).

This clonotype appeared a few times. The chain employs TRBV9 and TRBJ1-6; weak D call: TRBD1 (5 bases). V dropped 3 bases and J dropped 7 bases, with 14 bases sitting between them. The CDR3 runs to 15 residues. Germline V gene data show CDR1 as SGDLS and CDR2 as YYNGEE. The CDR3 DNA reads TGTGCCAGCAGCGCCGGGACCCCCTCGAATTCACCCCTCCACTTT. This gives the protein CASSAGTPSNSPLHF.